This T cell receptor (beta chain) was sequenced for a study of OX40 agonist ivuxolimab in advanced cancers. Findings and limits, study-wide: CD8+ T cells were the subset that, on average, had more expanded clones than CD4+.

TCRdb's table, derived via immunoSEQ multiplex PCR, lists solely in-frame clones and lacks some. The sample lists 55,000 to 65,000 clones, 87% occurring once. Note on this clone: Its matching antigen is unknown.

This TCR was sampled from an adult with an advanced solid tumor such as melanoma, head and neck, liver or kidney cancer. Sequences were derived from CD4+ or CD8+ T cells sorted from blood, sampled in a trial of the OX40 agonist ivuxolimab.

The CDR3 protein is CASSPQGGGNTIYF. The CDR3 DNA follows: TGTGCCAGCAGCCCCCAAGGGGGTGGAAACACCATATATTTT. This rearrangement joins TRBV6-5 to TRBJ1-3; a possible D gene is TRBD1 (6 bases). CDR1 MNHEY and CDR2 SVGAGI come from the germline V gene. There are 14 residues in the CDR3. Trimming pared 6 bases from V and 3 bases from J, leaving 12 bases between.